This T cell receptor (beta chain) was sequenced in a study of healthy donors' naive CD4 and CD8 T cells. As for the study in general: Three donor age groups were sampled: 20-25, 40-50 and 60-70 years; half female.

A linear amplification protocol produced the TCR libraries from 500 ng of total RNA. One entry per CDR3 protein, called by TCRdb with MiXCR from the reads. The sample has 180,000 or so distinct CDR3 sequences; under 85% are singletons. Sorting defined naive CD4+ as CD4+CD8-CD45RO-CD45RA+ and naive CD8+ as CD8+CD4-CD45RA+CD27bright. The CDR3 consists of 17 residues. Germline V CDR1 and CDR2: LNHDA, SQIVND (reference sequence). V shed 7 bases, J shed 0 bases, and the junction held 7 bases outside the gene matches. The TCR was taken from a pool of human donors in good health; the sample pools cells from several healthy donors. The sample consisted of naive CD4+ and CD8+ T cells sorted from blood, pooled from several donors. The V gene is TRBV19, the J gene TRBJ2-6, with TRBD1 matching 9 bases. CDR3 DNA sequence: TGTGCCAGTACTAACGGACAGGGGCACTCTGGGGCCAACGTCCTGACTTTC. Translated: CASTNGQGHSGANVLTF.